This entry lists 19 T cell receptor beta chains sequenced from one sample in a study of human T cells and chemical hapten exposure. Sample time point: patch test 3, about 24 weeks after DPC sensitization. Specified treatment: therapeutic diphenylcyclopropenone sensitization with weekly scalp DPC. Using its own MiXCR run on the RACE reads, TCRdb lists one record per CDR3 protein. This table has under 100,000 distinct CDR3 sequences, 10% to 14% appearing once. Specimen: whole blood, collected in connection with sensitization to the hapten diphenylcyclopropenone (DPC). The receptors were sampled from a woman in her fifties or sixties with alopecia areata. Some clones in this sample may be carry-over from other donors' samples.

This clonotype occurred a few times. This chain uses TRBV24-1 with TRBJ2-7; D is undetermined. Trimming pared 5 bases from V and 2 bases from J, leaving 12 bases between. The V gene's germline CDR1 is KGHDR and CDR2 SFDVKD. CDR3 length: 14 residues. The CDR3 protein is CATSGFQAPYEQYF. DNA of the CDR3: TGTGCCACCAGTGGCTTTCAGGCCCCCTACGAGCAGTACTTC.

This clonotype was picked up a small number of times. This CDR3 is CSAGLAPTGELFF. The CDR3 DNA sequence: TGCAGCGCCGGACTAGCGCCGACCGGGGAGCTGTTTTTT. The J gene is TRBJ2-2, the V gene TRBV29-1; the match to TRBD2 covers 9 bases. The ends lost 7 bases at V and 5 bases at J; junction bases unmatched: 5. Per the germline V gene, CDR1 is SQVTM and CDR2 is ANQGSEA. There are 13 residues in the CDR3.

The chain couples TRBV6-5 to TRBJ2-2, with D unclear. Trimming pared 8 bases from V and 4 bases from J, leaving 26 bases between. The CDR3 is 18 amino acids. CDR1 is MNHEY and CDR2 is SVGAGI in the germline V gene. CDR3 DNA: TGTGCCAGCGTCAGGCAGCCCGTAGCCGGGCTATTCACCGGGGAGCTGTTTTTT. It codes for CASVRQPVAGLFTGELFF.

V is TRBV5-6 and J is TRBJ2-1; D may match TRBD1 or TRBD2 (5 bases each). The V and J ends lost 3 bases and 3 bases respectively, with 13 bases between them. CDR3 length: 15 residues. Germline CDR1 and CDR2: SGHDT and YYEEEE. CDR3 sequence reads: CASSSRRDHYNEQFF. CDR3 bases: TGTGCCAGCAGCTCCCGACGGGACCACTACAATGAGCAGTTCTTC.

V and J are TRBV11-2 and TRBJ2-7; D uncertain. The germline CDR1 and CDR2 sequences are SGHAT and FQNNGV. The V gene lost 4 bases and the J gene lost 1 base, with 5 bases spanning the gap. The CDR3 is made up of 12 amino acids. DNA of the CDR3: TGTGCCAGCAGCTCTCAATCCTACGAGCAGTACTTC. Translating it yields CASSSQSYEQYF.

The J gene is TRBJ2-2, the V gene TRBV7-2; D is possibly TRBD2 (5 bases). The CDR3 covers 14 residues. V lost 5 bases and J lost 6, with 13 bases in between. Per germline, CDR1 SGHTA and CDR2 FQGNSA. CDR3 sequence reads: CASSMFWRAGELFF. As DNA, the CDR3 is TGTGCCAGCAGCATGTTTTGGCGGGCCGGGGAGCTGTTTTTT.

The chain joins TRBV7-9 to TRBJ2-4; TRBD1 agrees at 7 bases. Germline V gives CDR1 SEHNR, CDR2 FQNEAQ (reference sequence). Trimming took 6 bases from V and 5 from J; bases not matched to a gene: 7. CDR3 length: 14 residues. CDR3 nucleotides: TGTGCCAGCAGACCAACAGGGGAGCAAAACATTCAGTACTTC. This encodes CASRPTGEQNIQYF. Together with reference TRBV7-9 and TRBJ2-4, the CDR3 gives the full variable domain: DTGVSQNPRHKITKRGQNVTFRCDPISEHNRLYWYRQTLGQGPEFLTYFQNEAQLEKSRLLSDRFSAERPKGSFSTLEIQRTEQGDSAMYLCASRPTGEQNIQYFGAGTRLSVL.

This clonotype was counted between two and nine times. This chain connects TRBV24-1 to TRBJ2-4; TRBD1 matches 7 bases. This CDR3 has 18 residues. Germline assignment: CDR1 KGHDR and CDR2 SFDVKD. V gave up 2 bases and J gave up 0 bases; unmatched junction bases: 9. CDR3 loop: CATSDSPGTEIAKNIQYF. For the CDR3, the DNA is TGTGCCACCAGTGATTCCCCCGGGACAGAGATAGCCAAAAACATTCAGTACTTC.

The genes are TRBV28 and TRBJ2-7, with TRBD2 matching 9 bases. After removal of 1 base from V and 6 bases from J, the junction contained 7 bases not matched to a gene. This CDR3 is 15 amino acids long. The germline gives CDR1 MDHEN, CDR2 SYDVKM. The CDR3 nucleotides are TGTGCCAGCAGTTTATCGATAGCGGGAGTGACCGAGCAGTACTTC. This translates into CASSLSIAGVTEQYF.

This clonotype was counted ten times or more. V is TRBV12-5 and J is TRBJ1-1; D unresolved. Trimming removed 0 bases at V and 13 bases at J, with 15 bases between. This CDR3 contains 13 residues. CDR1 is LGHNT, CDR2 FRNRAP, per germline. CDR3 sequence: CASGLVRRGEVFF. DNA for the CDR3: TGTGCTAGTGGTTTGGTAAGGAGAGGAGAGGTTTTCTTT.

This clonotype was seen ten or more times. The rearrangement uses TRBV3-1 and TRBJ1-3, with D possibly being TRBD1 (5 bases). The length of the CDR3 is 16 residues. Germline CDR1 reads LGHDT; CDR2 reads YNNKEL (reference sequence). Trimming took off 4 bases at V and 3 bases at J, with 16 bases between the two ends. The chain's CDR3 is CASSRNTQGIGNTIYF. The CDR3 DNA reads as TGTGCCAGCAGCCGCAACACGCAGGGCATTGGAAACACCATATATTTT.

In this sample, this clonotype turned up many times. The chain joins TRBV29-1 to TRBJ2-3; a weak D match, TRBD1 (5 bases). Trimming pared 5 bases from V and 0 bases from J, leaving 12 bases between. CDR3 length: 14 residues. Germline V CDR1 and CDR2: SQVTM, ANQGSEA. The CDR3 DNA follows: TGCAGCGTTCGTAAGGGGCTAAGCACAGATACGCAGTATTTT. The encoded protein is CSVRKGLSTDTQYF.

This clonotype occurred a few times. The V call is TRBV29-1, the J call TRBJ2-7; D remains unclear. V gave up 1 base and J gave up 7 bases, with 11 bases separating them. This CDR3 contains 12 residues. From germline, CDR1 is SQVTM and CDR2 ANQGSEA. In DNA, the CDR3 is TGCAGCGTTGAAGGTAGTACGAGGGAGCAGTACTTC. Amino acid sequence: CSVEGSTREQYF.

The chain uses TRBV5-5 and TRBJ2-1; D unclear. V shed 0 bases and J shed 5 bases, with 9 bases lying between them. In germline, CDR1 is SGHKS, CDR2 YYEKEE (reference sequence). This CDR3 contains 14 residues. CDR3 sequence (DNA): TGTGCCAGCAGCTTGGGGCACCCCAACAATGAGCAGTTCTTC. Protein sequence: CASSLGHPNNEQFF. The variable domain in full, with the rest retrieved from reference TRBV5-5 and TRBJ2-1, is DAGVTQSPTHLIKTRGQQVTLRCSPISGHKSVSWYQQVLGQGPQFIFQYYEKEERGRGNFPDRFSARQFPNYSSELNVNALLLGDSALYLCASSLGHPNNEQFFGPGTRLTVL.

On this clonotype: The junction differs from germline at one of its ends, possibly a read error. The chain uses TRBV30 and TRBJ2-2, with D perhaps TRBD2 (5 bases). Germline V lookup: CDR1 GTSNPN, CDR2 SVGIG (reference sequence). The CDR3 runs to 12 residues. The CDR3 here is CAWRFGTGKLFF. The CDR3 region has the DNA TGTGCCTGGAGATTCGGCACCGGGAAGCTGTTTTTT.

The sample holds a few counts of this clonotype. This rearrangement joins TRBV27 to TRBJ2-7; 12 positions agree with TRBD2. The CDR3 totals 15 residues. V lost 6 bases to trimming and J lost 2 bases; unmatched junction nucleotides: 5. CDR1 and CDR2 from the germline V gene are MNHEY and SMNVEV (reference sequence). This CDR3 is CASRLTSGRPYEQYF. For the CDR3, the DNA is TGTGCCAGCAGGCTAACTAGCGGGAGGCCCTACGAGCAGTACTTC.

This clonotype has only a few counts. The J gene is TRBJ2-3, the V gene TRBV5-1; D possibly corresponds to TRBD2 (5 bases). Per germline, CDR1 SGHRS and CDR2 YFSETQ. V lost 0 bases and J 4 bases, leaving 9 bases between the germline ends. The CDR3 has 14 residues. DNA of the CDR3: TGCGCCAGCAGCTTGGGCGGGTATCCAGATACGCAGTATTTT. Amino acids: CASSLGGYPDTQYF.

This clonotype was seen at least ten times. The chain carries TRBV6-4 and TRBJ1-1; TRBD1 is a possible D gene (6 bases). The ends were cut back, 3 bases at V and 2 bases at J, with 7 bases in the middle. The CDR3 sequence is 13 residues long. Germline V lookup: CDR1 MRHNA, CDR2 SNTAGT. Written as DNA, the CDR3 is TGTGCCAGCAGTGAGGGGGCAAACACTGAAGCTTTCTTT. Protein product: CASSEGANTEAFF.

The rearrangement joins TRBV7-2 to TRBJ2-3; D is perhaps TRBD1 (7 bases). This CDR3 contains 17 residues. The V end lost 5 bases, the J end lost 0 bases, and 18 bases lay between the germline ends. Germline values: CDR1 SGHTA, CDR2 FQGNSA. CDR3: CASSVLPGGSSTDTQYF. The CDR3 bases are TGTGCCAGCAGCGTACTGCCAGGGGGGTCTAGCACAGATACGCAGTATTTT.